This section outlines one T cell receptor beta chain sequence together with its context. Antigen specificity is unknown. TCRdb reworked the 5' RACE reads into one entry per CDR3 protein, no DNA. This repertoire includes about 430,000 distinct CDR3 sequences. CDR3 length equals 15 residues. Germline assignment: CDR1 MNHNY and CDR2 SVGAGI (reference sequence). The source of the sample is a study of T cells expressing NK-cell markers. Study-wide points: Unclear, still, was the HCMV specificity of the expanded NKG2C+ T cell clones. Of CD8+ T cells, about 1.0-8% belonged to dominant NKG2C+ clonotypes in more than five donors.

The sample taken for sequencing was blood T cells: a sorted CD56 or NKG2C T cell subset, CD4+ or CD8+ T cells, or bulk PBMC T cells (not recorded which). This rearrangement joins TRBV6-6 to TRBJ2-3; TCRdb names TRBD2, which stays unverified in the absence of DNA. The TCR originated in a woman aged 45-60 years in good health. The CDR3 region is CASSYPAGGKDTQYF.